One sample yielded the 21 T cell receptor beta chains listed below, sequenced in a study of OX40 agonist ivuxolimab in advanced cancers. Sequencing was performed with immunoSEQ multiplex PCR; in TCRdb, only in-frame clones are kept and a portion is missing. The sample records about 46,000 clones, roughly four fifths being singletons. Sample: CD4+ or CD8+ T cells sorted from blood, taken in a trial of the OX40 agonist ivuxolimab. The origin of the receptors is an adult with an advanced solid tumor such as melanoma, head and neck, liver or kidney cancer.

The table lists this clone with a count of one. The CDR3 spells CASSLGTAAYEQYF. The CDR3 DNA reads as TGCGCCAGCAGCTTGGGGACGGCAGCCTACGAGCAGTACTTC. The chain couples TRBV5-1 to TRBJ2-7; D is uncertain. V lost 0 bases to trimming and J lost 2 bases, with 9 bases between them. CDR3 length: 14 residues. Germline values: CDR1 SGHRS, CDR2 YFSETQ.

This clone was seen a few times. V gene TRBV18 combines with J gene TRBJ1-6; 7 nucleotides agree with TRBD1. The V gene's germline CDR1 is KGHSH and CDR2 LQKENI. The CDR3 covers 15 residues. With V trimmed by 2 bases and J by 6 bases, 4 bases remained unmatched. CDR3 sequence (DNA): TGTGCCAGCTCACCAAGGGGGACAGCTAATTCACCCCTCCACTTT. Translated, it gives CASSPRGTANSPLHF.

V is TRBV7-9 and J is TRBJ2-3; TRBD2 is a possible D gene (6 bases). The germline V gene has CDR1 SEHNR and CDR2 FQNEAQ (reference sequence). The CDR3 has 14 residues. V shed 6 bases and J shed 4 bases, with 14 bases lying between them. This chain's CDR3 is CASSDRGGPDTQYF. DNA of the CDR3: TGTGCCAGCAGTGATAGGGGAGGCCCAGATACGCAGTATTTT.

The chain links TRBV19 to TRBJ1-5, with a tentative D call TRBD1 (6 bases). This CDR3 has 14 amino acids. Germline CDR1 LNHDA, CDR2 SQIVND (reference sequence). V was trimmed by 9 bases and J by 6 bases, leaving 18 bases between them. The CDR3 DNA sequence: TGTGCCAGCCAGAGGGGGGGGCCGACTCAGCCCCAGCATTTT. Translated, it gives CASQRGGPTQPQHF. Complete variable domain (other parts from reference TRBV19 and TRBJ1-5): DGGITQSPKYLFRKEGQNVTLSCEQNLNHDAMYWYRQDPGQGLRLIYYSQIVNDFQKGDIAEGYSVSREKKESFPLTVTSAQKNPTAFYLCASQRGGPTQPQHFGDGTRLSIL.

In this sample, this clone turned up once. The chain links TRBV6-5 to TRBJ2-7, with D perhaps matching TRBD1 (6 bases). Per the germline V gene, CDR1 is MNHEY and CDR2 is SVGAGI. CDR3 length: 13 residues. Trimming pared 3 bases from V and 7 bases from J, leaving 13 bases between. CDR3 loop: CASSYELRGEQYF. The CDR3 nucleotides are TGTGCCAGCAGTTATGAATTAAGGGGGGAGCAGTACTTC.

The rearrangement uses TRBV2 and TRBJ2-5; D possibly corresponds to TRBD1 (5 bases). Germline assignment: CDR1 SNHLY and CDR2 FYNNEI. This CDR3 comprises 15 residues. Trimming took 2 bases from V and 2 from J, leaving 12 bases between them. The CDR3 DNA follows: TGTGCCAGCAGTGAACAGGGTCTAAGGCAAGAGACCCAGTACTTC. It translates to CASSEQGLRQETQYF.

This chain joins TRBV5-1 and TRBJ2-2; D remains ambiguous. The CDR3 sequence is 14 residues long. Trimming shortened V by 4 bases and J by 3 bases, and 10 bases separated the two germline ends. Looked up from germline, CDR1 is SGHRS and CDR2 is YFSETQ. The CDR3, as DNA: TGCGCCAGCAGCACCCGCTGGGACACCGGGGAGCTGTTTTTT. Its protein product is CASSTRWDTGELFF.

By share of the sample, this clone is medium-sized. The chain employs TRBV12-5 and TRBJ1-1; 11 bases fit TRBD1. Germline V lookup: CDR1 LGHNT, CDR2 FRNRAP. CDR3 length: 16 amino acids. V lost 1 base to trimming and J lost 4 bases; unmatched junction nucleotides: 5. CDR3 protein: CASGLETGTGGTEAFF. The CDR3 DNA sequence: TGTGCTAGTGGTTTGGAAACCGGGACAGGGGGCACTGAAGCTTTCTTT.

The chain joins TRBV19 to TRBJ1-5; D is unresolved. From germline, CDR1 is LNHDA and CDR2 SQIVND (reference sequence). Trimming shortened V by 2 bases and J by 4 bases, and 3 bases separated the two germline ends. The CDR3 totals 12 residues. For the CDR3, the DNA is TGTGCCAGTAGTATATCGAATCAGCCCCAGCATTTT. Protein product: CASSISNQPQHF.

This CDR3 is CASSFGLAAYEQYF. The DNA for the CDR3 is TGTGCCAGCAGCTTCGGACTAGCAGCCTACGAGCAGTACTTC. V and J are TRBV11-2 and TRBJ2-7, with 8 bases that match TRBD2. CDR1 is SGHAT, CDR2 FQNNGV, per germline. This CDR3 spans 14 amino acids. J was trimmed by 2 bases and V by 3 bases; bases with no gene match: 3.

This chain joins TRBV30 and TRBJ1-5; 9 bases map to TRBD1. CDR3 length equals 15 residues. J lost 1 base, V lost 2 bases, and 3 bases had no gene match. The V gene's germline CDR1 is GTSNPN and CDR2 SVGIG (reference sequence). The CDR3 loop is CAWSRTGVSNQPQHF. CDR3 nucleotides: TGTGCCTGGAGTCGGACAGGGGTGAGCAATCAGCCCCAGCATTTT.

V usage is TRBV5-4 and J usage is TRBJ2-4, with D possibly called TRBD1 or TRBD2 (6 bases each). Germline CDR1 SGHNT, CDR2 YYREEE (reference sequence). V gave up 0 bases and J gave up 5 bases, with 12 bases separating them. The CDR3 sequence is 15 residues long. In DNA form, the CDR3 reads TGTGCCAGCAGCTTGGGCCGGGGGCTCCAAAACATTCAGTACTTC. Translation: CASSLGRGLQNIQYF.

The gene calls are TRBV23-1 and TRBJ2-1; D is uncertain. TRBV23-1 is classed as an ORF, of uncertain function. V shed 0 bases and J shed 9 bases, with 12 bases lying between them. The CDR3 has 14 residues. The CDR3 region is CASSQSGRSGEQFF. CDR3 bases: TGCGCCAGCAGTCAATCGGGCAGATCGGGTGAGCAGTTCTTC.

This clone was seen only a few times. The gene calls are TRBV2 and TRBJ2-4; D remains ambiguous. V shed 6 bases and J shed 0 bases, with 12 bases lying between them. This CDR3 is built from 15 residues. From germline, CDR1 is SNHLY and CDR2 FYNNEI. In nucleotides, the CDR3 is TGTGCCAGCAGGCCTAAGGCGGTAGCCAAAAACATTCAGTACTTC. It specifies CASRPKAVAKNIQYF.

The V call is TRBV30, the J call TRBJ1-2, with D uncertain. CDR3 size: 13 residues. Per germline, CDR1 GTSNPN and CDR2 SVGIG (reference sequence). V was trimmed by 2 bases and J by 5 bases, leaving 12 bases between them. The CDR3: CAWSRGPSYGYTF. CDR3 nucleotide sequence: TGTGCCTGGAGTAGAGGACCGTCTTATGGCTACACCTTC.

The rearrangement uses TRBV27 and TRBJ2-7; D is undetermined. Trimming removed 7 bases from V and 3 bases from J, with 16 bases in between. This CDR3 comprises 14 residues. CDR1 MNHEY and CDR2 SMNVEV come from the germline V gene (reference sequence). The CDR3 DNA reads TGTGCCAGCAAACGTAAAGGATCGTACTACGAGCAGTACTTC. Translating it yields CASKRKGSYYEQYF.

The gene calls are TRBV2 and TRBJ1-2, with D maybe TRBD1 (5 bases). The V end was cut by 5 bases, the J end by 11 bases, with 15 bases between. Germline assignment: CDR1 SNHLY and CDR2 FYNNEI. This CDR3 is 12 amino acids long. The CDR3, as DNA: TGTGCCAGCAGTAAGGACCGGGGGGGTTACACCTTC. The encoded protein is CASSKDRGGYTF.

The rearrangement links TRBV4-1 to TRBJ1-1, with D maybe TRBD1 (6 bases). Trimming removed 1 base from V and 0 bases from J, with 18 bases in between. CDR1 and CDR2 (germline): MGHRA, YSYEKL. CDR3 size: 18 residues. DNA of the CDR3: TGCGCCAGCAGCCAAGCCTTCCCCGGGGGGACACTGAACACTGAAGCTTTCTTT. Its translation: CASSQAFPGGTLNTEAFF.

V usage is TRBV10-3 and J usage is TRBJ1-1, with TRBD1 matching 8 bases. CDR3 length equals 13 residues. The V and J ends lost 5 bases and 5 bases, in that order; junction bases with no gene match: 4. Germline V gene lookup returns CDR1 ENHRY and CDR2 SYGVKD. CDR3 in amino acids: CAISQGARTEAFF. The DNA for the CDR3 is TGTGCCATCAGTCAGGGGGCGCGTACTGAAGCTTTCTTT.

In regard to this clone: This CDR3 is also generated by other DNA sequences in the sample. The chain links TRBV5-1 to TRBJ1-6; 7 bases match TRBD1. The CDR3 has 15 amino acids. The germline CDR1 and CDR2 sequences are SGHRS and YFSETQ. V lost 2 bases and J lost 9; bases outside the gene matches: 8. The DNA of the CDR3 is TGCGCCAGCAGCTTAAAGGGGCAGGGGGGTTCACCCCTCCACTTT. Protein product: CASSLKGQGGSPLHF.

The chain uses TRBV28 and TRBJ1-1; no clear D gene. The CDR3 has 14 amino acids. Germline V CDR1 and CDR2: MDHEN, SYDVKM. The V end was cut by 6 bases, the J end by 1 base, with 12 bases between. The CDR3 coding sequence is TGTGCCAGCAGGCAGCAGGCTCGGAACACTGAAGCTTTCTTT. Amino acids: CASRQQARNTEAFF.